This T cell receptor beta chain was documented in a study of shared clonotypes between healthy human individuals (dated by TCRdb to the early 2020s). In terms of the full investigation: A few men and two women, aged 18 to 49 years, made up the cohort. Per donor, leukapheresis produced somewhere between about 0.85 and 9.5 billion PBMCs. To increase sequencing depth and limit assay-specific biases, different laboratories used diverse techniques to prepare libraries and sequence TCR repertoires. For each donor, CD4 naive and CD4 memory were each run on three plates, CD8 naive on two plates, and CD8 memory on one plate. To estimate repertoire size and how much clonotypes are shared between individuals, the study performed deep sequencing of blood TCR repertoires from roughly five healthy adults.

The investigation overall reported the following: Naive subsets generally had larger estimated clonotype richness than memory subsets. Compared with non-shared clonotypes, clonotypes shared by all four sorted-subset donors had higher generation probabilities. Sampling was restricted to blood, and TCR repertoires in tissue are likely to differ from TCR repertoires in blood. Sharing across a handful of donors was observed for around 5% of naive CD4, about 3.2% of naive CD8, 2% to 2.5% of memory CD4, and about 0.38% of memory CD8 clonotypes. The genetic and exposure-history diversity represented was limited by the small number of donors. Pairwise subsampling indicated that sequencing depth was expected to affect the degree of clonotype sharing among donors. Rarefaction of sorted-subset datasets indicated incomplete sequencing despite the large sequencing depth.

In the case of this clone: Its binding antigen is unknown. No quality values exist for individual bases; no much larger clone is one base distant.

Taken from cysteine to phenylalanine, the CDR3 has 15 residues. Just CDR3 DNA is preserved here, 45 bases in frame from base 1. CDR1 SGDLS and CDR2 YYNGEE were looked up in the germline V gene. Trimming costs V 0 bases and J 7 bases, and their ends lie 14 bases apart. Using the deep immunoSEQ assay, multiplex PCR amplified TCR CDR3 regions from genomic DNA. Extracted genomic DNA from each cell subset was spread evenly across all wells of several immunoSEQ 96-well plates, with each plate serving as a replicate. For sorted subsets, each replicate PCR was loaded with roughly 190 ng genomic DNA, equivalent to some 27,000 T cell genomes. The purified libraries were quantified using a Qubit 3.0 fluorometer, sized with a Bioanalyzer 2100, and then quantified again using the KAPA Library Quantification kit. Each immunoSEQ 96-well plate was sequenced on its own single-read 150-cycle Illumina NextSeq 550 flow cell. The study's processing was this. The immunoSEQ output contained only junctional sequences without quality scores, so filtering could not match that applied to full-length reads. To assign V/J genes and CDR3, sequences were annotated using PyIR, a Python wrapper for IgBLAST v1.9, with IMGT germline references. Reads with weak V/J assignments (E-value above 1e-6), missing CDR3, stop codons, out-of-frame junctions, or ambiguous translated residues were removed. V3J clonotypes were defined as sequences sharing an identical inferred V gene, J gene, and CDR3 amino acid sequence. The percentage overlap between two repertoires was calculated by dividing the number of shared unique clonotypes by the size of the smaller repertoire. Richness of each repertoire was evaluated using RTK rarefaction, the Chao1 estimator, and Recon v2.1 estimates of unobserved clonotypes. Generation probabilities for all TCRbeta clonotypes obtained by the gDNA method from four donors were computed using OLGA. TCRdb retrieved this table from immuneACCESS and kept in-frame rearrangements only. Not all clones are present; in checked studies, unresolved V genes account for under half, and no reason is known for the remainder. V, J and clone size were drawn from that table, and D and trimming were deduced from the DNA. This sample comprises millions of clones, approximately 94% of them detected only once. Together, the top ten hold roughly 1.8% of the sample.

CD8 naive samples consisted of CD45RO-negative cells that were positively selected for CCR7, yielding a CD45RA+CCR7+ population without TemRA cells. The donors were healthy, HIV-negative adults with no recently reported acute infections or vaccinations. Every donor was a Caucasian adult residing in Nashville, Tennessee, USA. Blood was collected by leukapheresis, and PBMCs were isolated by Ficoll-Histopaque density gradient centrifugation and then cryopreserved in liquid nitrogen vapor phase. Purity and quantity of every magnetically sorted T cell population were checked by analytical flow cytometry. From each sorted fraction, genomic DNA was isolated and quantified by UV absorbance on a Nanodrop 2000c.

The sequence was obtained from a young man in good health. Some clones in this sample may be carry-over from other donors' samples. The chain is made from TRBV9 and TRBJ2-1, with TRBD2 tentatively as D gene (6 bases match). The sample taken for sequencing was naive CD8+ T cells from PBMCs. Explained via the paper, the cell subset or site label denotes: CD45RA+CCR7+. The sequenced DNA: TGTGCCAGCAGCGTAGGTAGACTAGAGCCGAATGAGCAGTTCTTC. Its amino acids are CASSVGRLEPNEQFF.